The present T cell receptor (beta chain) was sequenced within a study of T cells in women clearing cervical HPV infection. Clones were read by immunoSEQ multiplex PCR, and TCRdb kept only the in-frame ones, dropping some. The sample features some 20,000 clones, with 5% in its top ten. Prevalent HPV16 infections were excluded; only incident single HPV16 infections included. The sequence was obtained from a woman aged 18 to 75 with a cervical HPV16 infection that either progressed to CIN3+ or cleared (not recorded which). Sequenced material: blood buffy coat.

Partial CDR3 DNA: TGTGCCAGCAGCCCTGGAGTCAGGGGGCCCTCAACTAATGAAAAG. Translating gives CASSPGVRGPSTNEK. The whole CDR3 is CASSPGVRGPSTNEKLFF. This chain connects TRBV4-2 to TRBJ2-2; 8 nucleotides match TRBD1. The CDR3 is cut off 3 residues early in the read; its end comes from the germline J gene. In germline, CDR1 is LGHNA, CDR2 YNFKEQ. This CDR3 comprises 18 residues.